A single sample gave rise to the 25 T cell receptor beta chains below, sequenced in a study of control samples from healthy donors and cancer patients. Only in-frame clones appear in the TCRdb table, and some are missing; sequencing was by immunoSEQ multiplex PCR. Found here are about 63,000 clones, 65% to 90% of them singletons; the top ten hold approximately 5%. Sequenced input: blood. The origin of the receptors is a man aged 35 to 55 in good health.

The chain couples TRBV6-5 to TRBJ1-6, with unresolved D. Trimming removed 2 bases from V and 0 bases from J, with 8 bases in between. Germline CDR1 is MNHEY and CDR2 is SVGAGI. The CDR3 extends over 16 amino acids. The CDR3 loop is CASSYLQSSYNSPLHF. CDR3 sequence (DNA): TGTGCCAGCAGTTACCTCCAGAGCTCCTATAATTCACCCCTCCACTTT.

V usage is TRBV9 and J usage is TRBJ2-1; TRBD2 matches at 9 bases. Trimming removed 5 bases from V and 7 bases from J; junction bases left unmatched: 10. Per the germline V gene, CDR1 is SGDLS and CDR2 is YYNGEE. This CDR3 spans 15 amino acids. The CDR3 loop reads CASSSHGAGGNEQFF. The CDR3 DNA reads TGTGCCAGCAGTTCCCACGGCGCGGGGGGGAATGAGCAGTTCTTC.

The chain joins TRBV19 to TRBJ2-7; D uncertain. The CDR3 is made up of 14 amino acids. V dropped 5 bases and J dropped 1 base, with 12 bases sitting between them. CDR1 LNHDA and CDR2 SQIVND come from the germline V gene (reference sequence). The CDR3: CASSARLGSYEQYF. As DNA, the CDR3 is TGTGCCAGTAGTGCCCGACTGGGATCCTACGAGCAGTACTTC.

This chain links TRBV9 with TRBJ2-3; a weak D match, TRBD1 (7 bases). The CDR3 is made up of 15 amino acids. Germline loops: CDR1 SGDLS, CDR2 YYNGEE. Trimming pared 4 bases from V and 4 bases from J, leaving 16 bases between. CDR3 sequence: CASSSSGRGADTQYF. CDR3 nucleotide sequence: TGTGCCAGCAGCTCCTCCGGCAGGGGGGCAGATACGCAGTATTTT.

CDR3 DNA: TGTGCCAGCAGCTTAGGAACAGGTTATGGCACTGAAGCTTTCTTT. Translation: CASSLGTGYGTEAFF. The rearrangement links TRBV5-4 to TRBJ1-1; possible D gene TRBD1, 5 bases. V lost 2 bases and J 4 bases, leaving 15 bases between the germline ends. The CDR3 sequence is 15 residues long. Germline CDR1 is SGHNT and CDR2 is YYREEE (reference sequence).

There are a few counts of this clone. The chain is built from TRBV9 and TRBJ2-1; 8 bases agree with TRBD2. The V gene end was trimmed by 0 bases and the J gene end by 1 base; junction bases not matched to a gene: 12. The CDR3 loop spans 19 amino acids. CDR1 and CDR2 (germline): SGDLS, YYNGEE. The CDR3 coding sequence is TGTGCCAGCAGCGTAGCCAACCGAACCGGGACTAGGTCCTACAATGAGCAGTTCTTC. It encodes CASSVANRTGTRSYNEQFF.

V is TRBV7-6 and J is TRBJ1-6; 11 bases match TRBD1. J was trimmed by 11 bases and V by 1 base; bases with no gene match: 4. This CDR3 spans 15 amino acids. Per germline, CDR1 SGHVS and CDR2 FNYEAQ. The CDR3 loop is CASSLGDRGTAPLHF. The CDR3 nucleotides are TGTGCCAGCAGCTTAGGGGACAGGGGGACGGCACCCCTCCACTTT.

The chain links TRBV6-6 to TRBJ2-4; D is possibly TRBD1 (5 bases). The germline V and J ends were trimmed by 5 bases and 1 base, with 15 bases remaining between them. The CDR3 totals 16 residues. The V gene's germline CDR1 is MNHNY and CDR2 SVGAGI (reference sequence). CDR3: CASSGHSLGAKNIQYF. The CDR3 bases are TGTGCCAGCAGTGGACACTCACTCGGGGCCAAAAACATTCAGTACTTC.

The chain couples TRBV11-2 to TRBJ1-3, with 8 bases aligning to TRBD1. CDR3 length: 14 residues. Unmatched junction bases numbered 2, after V lost 2 bases and J lost 5 bases. From germline, CDR1 is SGHAT and CDR2 FQNNGV. Here the CDR3 DNA reads TGTGCCAGCAGCTTAACAGGGGGGCGAAACACCATATATTTT. Translation gives CASSLTGGRNTIYF.

CDR3 region: CASSQEGTGPHFYGYTF. For the CDR3, the DNA is TGCGCCAGCAGCCAAGAGGGGACAGGCCCCCACTTCTATGGCTACACCTTC. This sequence joins TRBV4-3 and TRBJ1-2, with TRBD1 matching 8 bases. Germline loops: CDR1 LGHNA, CDR2 YSLEER. The CDR3 contains 17 residues. After removal of 0 bases from V and 4 bases from J, the junction contained 10 bases not matched to a gene.

This rearrangement joins TRBV6-5 to TRBJ2-7; TRBD1 matches at 10 bases. Germline V CDR1 and CDR2: MNHEY, SVGAGI. This CDR3 contains 13 residues. V gave up 9 bases and J gave up 3 bases; unmatched junction bases: 5. The CDR3 region has the DNA TGTGCCAGTCTTGGACAGGGGGGCTACGAGCAGTACTTC. It is translated as CASLGQGGYEQYF.

The CDR3 sequence: CASSPVLDTEAFF. The CDR3 DNA is TGCGCCAGCAGCCCCGTTTTGGACACTGAAGCTTTCTTT. The V call is TRBV4-3, the J call TRBJ1-1, with D unresolved. The CDR3 spans 13 residues. The V gene lost 4 bases and the J gene lost 3 bases, with 9 bases spanning the gap. The germline V gene encodes CDR1 LGHNA and CDR2 YSLEER.

The sample holds one count of this clone. The chain is built from TRBV3-1 (or the pseudogene TRBV3-2) and TRBJ1-1, with a tentative D call TRBD1 (5 bases). The CDR3 consists of 16 residues. Germline V CDR1 and CDR2: LGHDT, YNNKEL (reference sequence). The V end lost 3 bases, the J end lost 6 bases, and 20 bases lay between the germline ends. CDR3: CASSQFRTWGISEAFF. The CDR3 DNA is TGTGCCAGCAGCCAGTTCCGGACATGGGGTATATCTGAAGCTTTCTTT.

The V gene is TRBV18, the J gene TRBJ2-1; 7 bases are a match to TRBD1. The CDR3 is 13 residues long. The V and J ends lost 3 bases and 10 bases, in that order; junction bases with no gene match: 6. In germline, CDR1 is KGHSH, CDR2 LQKENI. The CDR3 loop is CASSPLGQDEQFF. The CDR3 coding sequence is TGTGCCAGCTCACCCTTAGGACAGGACGAGCAGTTCTTC.

The V call is TRBV3-1 (or the pseudogene TRBV3-2), the J call TRBJ1-6; D gene ambiguous. Between the trimmed V and J ends, which lost 9 bases and 6 bases, there was a span of 12 bases. The CDR3 loop spans 13 amino acids. The germline CDR1 and CDR2 sequences are LGHDT and YNNKEL (reference sequence). CDR3 in DNA: TGTGCCAGTTCGGACGGAGGTAATTCACCCCTCCACTTT. Translating it yields CASSDGGNSPLHF.

V and J are TRBV14 and TRBJ2-3; D is tentatively TRBD1 or TRBD2 (7 bases each). The V gene lost 4 bases and the J gene lost 8 bases, with 13 bases spanning the gap. There are 13 residues in the CDR3. The V gene's germline CDR1 is SGHDN and CDR2 FVKESK. The CDR3 bases are TGTGCCAGCAGCCCCAGGGGGGGCGGTACGCAGTATTTT. It codes for CASSPRGGGTQYF.

V and J are TRBV7-9 and TRBJ2-3; 7 nucleotides agree with TRBD1. Germline V gene data show CDR1 as SEHNR and CDR2 as FQNEAQ (reference sequence). The CDR3 length is 15 residues. J was trimmed by 2 bases and V by 4 bases; bases with no gene match: 6. CDR3 bases: TGTGCCAGCAGCTCAACAGGGGACCCCACAGATACGCAGTATTTT. Translated: CASSSTGDPTDTQYF.

The CDR3 sequence: CASSRSVEAFF. DNA of the CDR3: TGTGCCAGCAGCAGGTCTGTAGAAGCTTTCTTT. The chain recombines TRBV6-5 with TRBJ1-1; D not certain. CDR3 size: 11 residues. Germline loops: CDR1 MNHEY, CDR2 SVGAGI. The germline V and J ends were trimmed by 6 bases and 8 bases, with 10 bases remaining between them.

The chain couples TRBV3-1 (or the pseudogene TRBV3-2) to TRBJ2-1; 10 bases match TRBD2. CDR3 size: 15 residues. V shed 0 bases, J shed 15 bases, and the junction held 11 bases outside the gene matches. Germline-derived CDR1 and CDR2 are LGHDT and YNNKEL (reference sequence). The CDR3 loop is CASSQDPSGSRQRFF. The CDR3 nucleotides are TGTGCCAGCAGCCAAGATCCTAGCGGGAGCAGGCAGCGGTTCTTC.

This clone was seen a single time. The chain recombines TRBV7-2 with TRBJ2-7, with D perhaps matching TRBD1 or TRBD2 (6 bases each). CDR1 and CDR2 from the germline V gene are SGHTA and FQGNSA. Trimming took 5 bases from V and 2 from J, leaving 13 bases between them. This CDR3 spans 14 amino acids. CDR3 loop: CASSPRGPTYEQYF. The CDR3 DNA sequence: TGTGCCAGCAGCCCCCGGGGGCCGACCTACGAGCAGTACTTC. Looking up the rest from reference TRBV7-2 and TRBJ2-7 gives the full variable domain: GAGVSQSPSNKVTEKGKDVELRCDPISGHTALYWYRQSLGQGLEFLIYFQGNSAPDKSGLPSDRFSAERTGGSVSTLTIQRTQQEDSAVYLCASSPRGPTYEQYFGPGTRLTVT.

The rearrangement joins TRBV28 to TRBJ2-7; 8 bases are shared with TRBD1. This CDR3 comprises 17 residues. In germline, CDR1 is MDHEN, CDR2 SYDVKM. With 4 bases clipped from V and 3 bases from J, the junction kept 14 bases outside the gene matches. The CDR3: CASSSPDRERAFYEQYF. The CDR3, as DNA: TGTGCCAGCAGTTCCCCGGACAGGGAACGGGCGTTCTACGAGCAGTACTTC.

This chain joins TRBV2 and TRBJ1-1, with 12 bases lining up with TRBD1. CDR1 is SNHLY and CDR2 is FYNNEI in the germline V gene. Trimming took 5 bases from V and 7 from J; bases not matched to a gene: 17. The CDR3 contains 18 residues. The CDR3 is CASSRGQRSGTGGNEAFF. The DNA of the CDR3 is TGTGCCAGCAGTAGGGGCCAAAGGTCGGGGACAGGGGGCAATGAAGCTTTCTTT.

The chain has TRBV30 and TRBJ1-2; no definite D call. This CDR3 spans 15 amino acids. Trimming stripped 0 bases from V and 0 bases from J, with 11 bases between. Germline-derived CDR1 and CDR2 are GTSNPN and SVGIG (reference sequence). The CDR3 sequence is CAWSVLLEANYGYTF. The DNA for the CDR3 is TGTGCCTGGAGTGTACTCCTCGAGGCTAACTATGGCTACACCTTC.

V and J are TRBV19 and TRBJ1-3; D is undetermined. The CDR3 has 13 residues. The V gene lost 8 bases and the J gene lost 0 bases, with 8 bases spanning the gap. Germline loops: CDR1 LNHDA, CDR2 SQIVND (reference sequence). This CDR3 reads CASGDNSGNTIYF. As DNA, the CDR3 is TGTGCCAGTGGTGACAACTCTGGAAACACCATATATTTT.

The table lists this clone with a few counts. This rearrangement joins TRBV7-9 to TRBJ1-1, with D possibly being TRBD1 (5 bases). Trimming removed 0 bases at V and 8 bases at J, with 10 bases between. This CDR3 is built from 13 residues. Germline CDR1 and CDR2: SEHNR and FQNEAQ (reference sequence). CDR3 sequence reads: CASSLALGEEAFF. CDR3 DNA sequence: TGTGCCAGCAGCTTAGCGCTGGGGGAAGAAGCTTTCTTT.